The 28 T cell receptor beta chains listed next were all sequenced from one sample in a study of shared clonotypes between healthy human individuals. Assay used: immunoSEQ multiplex PCR; TCRdb lists only in-frame clones, some missing. Of about 500,000 clones listed, over 60% were seen once; the top ten hold more than 10%. Sequencing was performed on PBMCs. The receptor set was obtained from a woman between 40 and 55 years old in good health. Some clones in this sample may be carry-over from other donors' samples.

J is TRBJ1-2 and V is TRBV20-1; D gene unclear. Germline loops: CDR1 DFQATT, CDR2 SNEGSKA (reference sequence). The V gene lost 5 bases and the J gene lost 4 bases, with 8 bases spanning the gap. The CDR3 runs to 11 residues. CDR3 in DNA: TGCAGTGCTTCGCCAGCCTATGGCTACACCTTC. Its protein product is CSASPAYGYTF.

The chain links TRBV21-1 to TRBJ2-2; the table calls TRBD2, which could not be checked here. TRBV21-1 is a listed pseudogene. CDR3 length equals 14 residues. The CDR3 bases are TGTGCCAGCACCCGCCGACCCCGGGCCGGGGAGCTGTTTTTT. Translating it yields CASTRRPRAGELFF.

The CDR3 loop is CASSPNTEFNQPQHF. CDR3 nucleotide sequence: TGTGCCAGCAGCCCAAATACGGAGTTCAATCAGCCCCAGCATTTT. This chain connects TRBV5-5 to TRBJ1-5; D gene uncertain. V was clipped by 4 bases and J by 3 bases, with 14 bases between them. Germline CDR1 reads SGHKS; CDR2 reads YYEKEE (reference sequence). The CDR3 contains 15 residues.

The chain joins TRBV5-1 to TRBJ1-5; D gene ambiguous. Trimming shortened V by 4 bases and J by 3 bases, and 8 bases separated the two germline ends. CDR3 size: 13 residues. Per germline, CDR1 SGHRS and CDR2 YFSETQ. The CDR3 DNA sequence: TGCGCCAGCAGCGTGGGAAACAATCAGCCCCAGCATTTT. Protein sequence: CASSVGNNQPQHF.

This clone was recorded a few times. The genes are TRBV7-9 and TRBJ1-4; D is unclear. CDR3 length: 12 amino acids. CDR1 is SEHNR and CDR2 is FQNEAQ in the germline V gene (reference sequence). V was cut by 5 bases and J by 8 bases, with 9 bases left in between. The CDR3 spells CASSQDSEKLFF. DNA of the CDR3: TGTGCCAGCAGCCAAGATTCAGAAAAACTGTTTTTT.

Concerning this clone: Other nucleotide sequences in the sample specify the same CDR3. The J gene is TRBJ1-5, the V gene TRBV7-8; 7 positions agree with TRBD1. V lost 1 base to trimming and J lost 4 bases; unmatched junction nucleotides: 1. Germline CDR1 is SGHVS and CDR2 is FQNEAQ. The CDR3 extends over 14 amino acids. The CDR3 here is CASSLDRGNQPQHF. As DNA, the CDR3 is TGTGCCAGCAGCTTAGACAGGGGAAATCAGCCCCAGCATTTT.

The chain couples TRBV7-6 to TRBJ2-3; TRBD2 agrees at 7 bases. The CDR3 extends over 14 amino acids. Germline CDR1 SGHVS, CDR2 FNYEAQ. The ends lost 5 bases at V and 2 bases at J; junction bases unmatched: 4. CDR3 nucleotide sequence: TGTGCCAGCAGCCGGGGAGGGATCACAGATACGCAGTATTTT. Amino acids: CASSRGGITDTQYF.

This clone occurred a few times. The same CDR3 can be traced to other DNA sequences in this sample. The chain uses TRBV7-2 and TRBJ2-1; perhaps TRBD1 as D (6 bases). Looked up from germline, CDR1 is SGHTA and CDR2 is FQGNSA. The V gene lost 5 bases and the J gene lost 7 bases, with 12 bases spanning the gap. The CDR3 spans 13 residues. CDR3 protein: CASSRGQLNEQFF. The CDR3 DNA reads TGTGCCAGCAGCCGCGGACAGTTGAATGAGCAGTTCTTC. The entire variable domain, with the rest obtained from reference TRBV7-2 and TRBJ2-1, is as follows: GAGVSQSPSNKVTEKGKDVELRCDPISGHTALYWYRQSLGQGLEFLIYFQGNSAPDKSGLPSDRFSAERTGGSVSTLTIQRTQQEDSAVYLCASSRGQLNEQFFGPGTRLTVL.

The CDR3 DNA follows: TGTGCCAGCAGCCGCGACAGCCTCTCTGGGGCCAACGTCCTGACTTTC. It translates to CASSRDSLSGANVLTF. The chain carries TRBV5-4 and TRBJ2-6; D perhaps matches TRBD1 (5 bases). V dropped 4 bases and J dropped 0 bases, with 11 bases sitting between them. Germline V lookup: CDR1 SGHNT, CDR2 YYREEE (reference sequence). The CDR3 consists of 16 residues.

The genes are TRBV18 and TRBJ1-3; D possibly corresponds to TRBD1 (5 bases). Trimming pared 3 bases from V and 3 bases from J, leaving 15 bases between. Per the germline V gene, CDR1 is KGHSH and CDR2 is LQKENI. CDR3 length: 16 residues. CDR3 nucleotide sequence: TGTGCCAGCTCACCTCCCGGGAGGGGAGGTGGAAACACCATATATTTT. Its protein product is CASSPPGRGGGNTIYF.

The rearrangement uses TRBV5-5 and TRBJ2-7, with D possibly matching TRBD1 (6 bases). This CDR3 comprises 13 residues. Trimming left V 4 bases short and J 2 bases short, with 10 bases between. CDR1 and CDR2 (germline): SGHKS, YYEKEE (reference sequence). CDR3 nucleotide sequence: TGTGCCAGCAGCCTAGGGACACCCTACGAGCAGTACTTC. Protein: CASSLGTPYEQYF. Looking up the rest from reference TRBV5-5 and TRBJ2-7 gives the full variable domain: DAGVTQSPTHLIKTRGQQVTLRCSPISGHKSVSWYQQVLGQGPQFIFQYYEKEERGRGNFPDRFSARQFPNYSSELNVNALLLGDSALYLCASSLGTPYEQYFGPGTRLTVT.

V is TRBV5-1 and J is TRBJ2-3; D perhaps matches TRBD2 (5 bases). Trimming stripped 1 base from V and 6 bases from J, with 12 bases between. This CDR3 has 14 residues. The germline CDR1 and CDR2 sequences are SGHRS and YFSETQ. The CDR3 loop reads CASSLNREGDTQYF. The CDR3 DNA sequence: TGCGCCAGCAGCTTGAATCGGGAAGGGGATACGCAGTATTTT.

V usage is TRBV27 and J usage is TRBJ1-4; 7 nucleotides match TRBD1. With V trimmed by 6 bases and J by 7 bases, 17 bases remained unmatched. This CDR3 spans 17 amino acids. Germline V lookup: CDR1 MNHEY, CDR2 SMNVEV (reference sequence). CDR3 sequence (DNA): TGTGCCAGCAGCCTAAACCAACAGGGGTACTCATCTGAAAAACTGTTTTTT. It codes for CASSLNQQGYSSEKLFF.

Points on this clone: A far larger clone lies a single base away; this is likely a read error. The rearrangement joins TRBV9 to TRBJ2-1, with D tentatively TRBD2 (5 bases). Germline values: CDR1 SGDLS, CDR2 YYNGEE. The CDR3 totals 16 residues. The CDR3 coding sequence is TGTACCAGCAGCGGTCGACGACCGGGCTCCTACAATGAGCAGTTCTTC. Translation gives CTSSGRRPGSYNEQFF.

V is TRBV19 and J is TRBJ2-7; possible D gene TRBD2, 5 bases. Germline V gene sequence: CDR1 LNHDA, CDR2 SQIVND (reference sequence). The V gene lost 5 bases and the J gene lost 7 bases, with 18 bases spanning the gap. The CDR3 covers 14 residues. The CDR3 region is CASSSQTTSGEQYF. CDR3 coding DNA: TGTGCCAGTAGTTCCCAGACTACCTCGGGGGAGCAGTACTTC.

Here the CDR3 reads CASSSRPYEQYF. DNA of the CDR3: TGTGCCAGCAGTTCTCGACCATACGAGCAGTACTTC. This chain uses TRBV6-6 with TRBJ2-7; D is unresolved. This CDR3 comprises 12 residues. CDR1 is MNHNY and CDR2 is SVGAGI in the germline V gene (reference sequence). Trimming stripped 4 bases from V and 4 bases from J, with 8 bases between.

A remark on this clone: One end of the junction is discordant with germline, which a read error may explain. Other DNA sequences in this sample translate to the same CDR3. The rearrangement uses TRBV7-9 and TRBJ2-1, with D unresolved. Germline V lookup: CDR1 SEHNR, CDR2 FQNEAQ (reference sequence). The CDR3 totals 13 residues. In DNA form, the CDR3 reads TGCGCCAGCAGCTTCGACGGATTCAATGAGCAGTTCTTC. This gives the protein CASSFDGFNEQFF.

This sequence joins TRBV9 and TRBJ2-7; maybe TRBD1 (5 bases). Germline-derived CDR1 and CDR2 are SGDLS and YYNGEE. The V and J ends lost 0 bases and 3 bases respectively, with 10 bases between them. CDR3 length: 14 residues. In DNA form, the CDR3 reads TGTGCCAGCAGCGTAGAAGGGGTGGGCTACGAGCAGTACTTC. It translates to CASSVEGVGYEQYF.

This sequence joins TRBV4-2 and TRBJ2-5; D remains unclear. Germline values: CDR1 LGHNA, CDR2 YNFKEQ. This CDR3 has 11 residues. The V end was cut by 1 base, the J end by 4 bases, with 1 base between. CDR3 protein: CASSQAETQYF. The CDR3 DNA reads as TGTGCCAGCAGCCAAGCAGAGACCCAGTACTTC.

J is TRBJ2-3 and V is TRBV18; D not certain. Germline CDR1 is KGHSH and CDR2 is LQKENI. The CDR3 runs to 14 residues. V shed 5 bases and J shed 4 bases, with 13 bases lying between them. CDR3 amino acids: CASSSRLEADTQYF. The CDR3 DNA is TGTGCCAGCTCAAGTAGGCTCGAGGCAGATACGCAGTATTTT.

The chain uses TRBV4-3 and TRBJ2-7; D is ambiguous. The CDR3 consists of 14 residues. Per the germline V gene, CDR1 is LGHNA and CDR2 is YSLEER. The germline V and J ends were trimmed by 0 bases and 6 bases, with 12 bases remaining between them. The CDR3 DNA is TGCGCCAGCAGCCAAGACGTCCGCGATCGCGAGCAGTACTTC. Translation gives CASSQDVRDREQYF.

The rearrangement joins TRBV5-6 to TRBJ2-1, with unresolved D. This CDR3 contains 13 residues. CDR1 and CDR2 (germline): SGHDT, YYEEEE. Trimming left V 4 bases short and J 4 bases short, with 9 bases between. The CDR3 DNA is TGTGCCAGCAGCCGAGTCGGGTACAATGAGCAGTTCTTC. This codes for CASSRVGYNEQFF.

The table lists this clone with a count of one. The chain couples TRBV5-4 to TRBJ1-2; D gene uncertain. The V gene lost 0 bases and the J gene lost 4 bases, with 13 bases spanning the gap. This CDR3 is built from 15 residues. CDR1 and CDR2 from the germline V gene are SGHNT and YYREEE (reference sequence). CDR3 loop: CASSLAGQSAYGYTF. The CDR3 DNA follows: TGTGCCAGCAGCTTGGCGGGTCAGAGCGCCTATGGCTACACCTTC.

This clone appeared a few times. This chain joins TRBV7-8 and TRBJ2-1; TRBD2 agrees at 8 bases. This CDR3 spans 17 amino acids. Germline-derived CDR1 and CDR2 are SGHVS and FQNEAQ. V trimming: 1 base; J trimming: 8 bases; junction bases outside the gene matches: 13. CDR3 sequence (DNA): TGTGCCAGCAGCTTAGAGGTTAGCGGGATCTGGCTCTATGAGCAGTTCTTC. Residues: CASSLEVSGIWLYEQFF.

For this clone: With a much larger clone just one base away, this may be a read error. The rearrangement joins TRBV4-3 to TRBJ2-1, with a possible D match to TRBD2 (5 bases). The CDR3 has 15 amino acids. V was shortened by 0 bases and J by 7 bases, with 13 bases between the two germline ends. Germline values: CDR1 LGHNA, CDR2 YSLEER. CDR3 DNA sequence: TGCGCCAGCAGCCAAGATTTGACTACCAGAAATGAGCAGTTCTTC. It encodes CASSQDLTTRNEQFF.

The V and J genes are TRBV27 and TRBJ2-1; D is unresolved. The CDR3 has 14 amino acids. Trimming cost V 6 bases and J 6 bases, with 15 bases left between them. The V gene's germline CDR1 is MNHEY and CDR2 SMNVEV (reference sequence). CDR3 sequence reads: CASRSVVVGNEQFF. CDR3 in DNA: TGTGCCAGCAGATCCGTAGTTGTAGGCAATGAGCAGTTCTTC.

The gene calls are TRBV7-9 and TRBJ1-4; D perhaps matches TRBD1 (6 bases). Germline V CDR1 and CDR2: SEHNR, FQNEAQ (reference sequence). The length of the CDR3 is 14 residues. Trimming stripped 3 bases from V and 3 bases from J, with 8 bases between. The DNA for the CDR3 is TGTGCCAGCAGCTTGGGGGCTTCTAATGAAAAACTGTTTTTT. It encodes CASSLGASNEKLFF.

The chain combines TRBV5-6 with TRBJ1-1; D unresolved. V dropped 2 bases and J dropped 7 bases, with 9 bases sitting between them. Germline CDR1 SGHDT, CDR2 YYEEEE. The CDR3 is 12 residues long. The CDR3 nucleotides read TGTGCCAGCAGCTTAAAAACGGGTGAAGCTTTCTTT. Amino acid sequence: CASSLKTGEAFF.